The next 30 T cell receptor beta chains were all read from a single sample in a study of Ad26.COV2.S vaccination and SARS-CoV-2 variants. The repertoire was sequenced with immunoSEQ multiplex PCR; TCRdb's copy has only in-frame clones and lacks some. Of about 470,000 clones in the sample, around 91% are singletons; the top ten hold roughly 3.9%. Treatment described: about 20 received Ad26.COV2.S at low or high dose, single or two shots; 5 received placebo; per-sample allocation not given. It was on day 63 after the first vaccine or placebo injection that samples were taken. Here the sequenced sample was peripheral blood, taken in a trial of Ad26.COV2.S vaccine versus placebo. Receptors originate from a person aged 18-65 years who received the Ad26.COV2.S COVID-19 vaccine or a placebo.

V gene TRBV28 combines with J gene TRBJ2-5, with a possible D match to TRBD2 (9 bases). Germline V gene lookup returns CDR1 MDHEN and CDR2 SYDVKM. V dropped 11 bases and J dropped 4 bases, with 26 bases sitting between them. This CDR3 has 16 residues. CDR3 amino acids: CALSQGASGMVETQYF. The CDR3 DNA follows: TGTGCCTTATCCCAGGGGGCTAGCGGGATGGTAGAGACCCAGTACTTC.

The genes are TRBV7-2 and TRBJ2-7; 9 positions agree with TRBD1. V lost 3 bases to trimming and J lost 2 bases; unmatched junction nucleotides: 5. The CDR3 is 15 residues long. The germline V gene has CDR1 SGHTA and CDR2 FQGNSA. CDR3 protein: CASSFGTGSTYEQYF. For the CDR3, the DNA is TGTGCCAGCAGCTTCGGGACAGGGTCCACCTACGAGCAGTACTTC.

The chain joins TRBV5-1 to TRBJ2-3; maybe TRBD1 (5 bases). The V end was cut by 5 bases, the J end by 5 bases, with 15 bases between. The length of the CDR3 is 14 residues. From germline, CDR1 is SGHRS and CDR2 YFSETQ. The CDR3 DNA reads TGCGCCAGCAGTCACGACAGACGTAGAGATACGCAGTATTTT. Translating gives CASSHDRRRDTQYF.

The gene calls are TRBV16 and TRBJ2-1; possibly TRBD2 for D (5 bases). The V gene lost 0 bases and the J gene lost 4 bases, with 19 bases spanning the gap. CDR1 is KGHSY, CDR2 FQNENV, per germline. This CDR3 contains 18 residues. The CDR3 sequence is CASSQSPDSRGKYNEQFF. The CDR3 nucleotides read TGTGCCAGCAGCCAATCACCCGACTCCCGGGGTAAATACAATGAGCAGTTCTTC.

This clone was recorded a few times. V usage is TRBV5-6 and J usage is TRBJ1-1, with 8 positions matching TRBD1. Germline CDR1 reads SGHDT; CDR2 reads YYEEEE. CDR3 size: 16 residues. Unmatched junction bases numbered 10, after V lost 4 bases and J lost 2 bases. The CDR3, as DNA: TGTGCCAGCAGCCCCCCGGGAGGGACAGGAAACACTGAAGCTTTCTTT. It specifies CASSPPGGTGNTEAFF.

The V call is TRBV30, the J call TRBJ2-7; 7 positions agree with TRBD1. Losses at the gene ends were 5 bases for V and 0 bases for J; bases not matched to a gene: 4. From germline, CDR1 is GTSNPN and CDR2 SVGIG (reference sequence). The CDR3 length is 13 residues. CDR3 nucleotide sequence: TGTGCCTGGGATTGGACAGGCTCCTACGAGCAGTACTTC. Its translation is CAWDWTGSYEQYF.

The V and J genes are TRBV2 and TRBJ2-1, with 15 bases aligning to TRBD2. This CDR3 spans 15 amino acids. V dropped 4 bases and J dropped 8; count of bases not matched to a gene: 3. Germline V gene sequence: CDR1 SNHLY, CDR2 FYNNEI. The CDR3 region has the DNA TGTGCCAGCAGTGGGACTAGCGGGAGGGCCGATGAGCAGTTCTTC. Encoded protein: CASSGTSGRADEQFF.

This clone was observed a few times. The chain is built from TRBV7-2 and TRBJ1-6, with TRBD1 identical over 8 bases. V shed 3 bases and J 10 bases; nucleotides not matched to a gene: 8. Germline V gene data show CDR1 as SGHTA and CDR2 as FQGNSA. CDR3 size: 15 residues. CDR3 bases: TGTGCCAGCAGCTTTAGAGGACAGGGCCGGTCACCCCTCCACTTT. It yields the protein CASSFRGQGRSPLHF. The variable domain in full, with the rest retrieved from reference TRBV7-2 and TRBJ1-6, is GAGVSQSPSNKVTEKGKDVELRCDPISGHTALYWYRQSLGQGLEFLIYFQGNSAPDKSGLPSDRFSAERTGGSVSTLTIQRTQQEDSAVYLCASSFRGQGRSPLHFGNGTRLTVT.

The J gene is TRBJ1-5, the V gene TRBV27; tentative D call: TRBD1 (6 bases). CDR1 is MNHEY and CDR2 is SMNVEV in the germline V gene (reference sequence). The V and J ends lost 5 bases and 7 bases respectively, with 21 bases between them. The CDR3 spans 16 residues. As DNA, the CDR3 is TGTGCCAGCAGTCCAGAAAAACAGGGATGGCAACAGCCCCAGCATTTT. It encodes CASSPEKQGWQQPQHF.

In its sample, this clone was seen once. V and J are TRBV19 and TRBJ2-1; 16 bases are shared with TRBD2. The CDR3 is 20 residues long. After removal of 4 bases from V and 3 bases from J, the junction contained 12 bases not matched to a gene. Germline CDR1 is LNHDA and CDR2 is SQIVND (reference sequence). DNA of the CDR3: TGTGCCAGTAGTAAGGCCGCCGGGGGACTAGCGGGAGGGCGCTACAATGAGCAGTTCTTC. This encodes CASSKAAGGLAGGRYNEQFF.

The chain recombines TRBV2 with TRBJ1-2; the D is unclear. Germline CDR1 reads SNHLY; CDR2 reads FYNNEI. The V end lost 6 bases, the J end lost 5 bases, and 13 bases lay between the germline ends. There are 13 residues in the CDR3. The CDR3: CASSVGLGYGYTF. CDR3 bases: TGTGCCAGCAGCGTGGGCCTGGGGTATGGCTACACCTTC.

The chain has TRBV28 and TRBJ2-5; TRBD1 aligns across 11 bases. The CDR3 covers 14 residues. Germline V gene sequence: CDR1 MDHEN, CDR2 SYDVKM. V gave up 6 bases and J gave up 5 bases; unmatched junction bases: 5. The CDR3 bases are TGTGCCAGCAGCGGACAGGGGGCGTATGAGACCCAGTACTTC. Encoded protein: CASSGQGAYETQYF.

The chain couples TRBV5-1 to TRBJ1-4; D possibly corresponds to TRBD1 (5 bases). From germline, CDR1 is SGHRS and CDR2 YFSETQ. Trimming left V 0 bases short and J 4 bases short, with 13 bases between. The CDR3 runs 16 residues. The CDR3 is CASSLGRAGSNEKLFF. DNA of the CDR3: TGCGCCAGCAGCTTGGGCAGGGCAGGGAGTAATGAAAAACTGTTTTTT.

This chain links TRBV28 with TRBJ2-7, with D possibly being TRBD1 or TRBD2 (5 bases each). V was pared by 5 bases and J by 1 base, with 15 bases between. The CDR3 contains 15 residues. Germline V gives CDR1 MDHEN, CDR2 SYDVKM. CDR3 sequence: CASSPGTVLSYEQYF. The CDR3 nucleotides read TGTGCCAGCAGTCCCGGGACCGTACTGTCCTACGAGCAGTACTTC.

The V gene is TRBV27, the J gene TRBJ2-2; D may be TRBD1 or TRBD2 (5 bases each). V was pared by 7 bases and J by 9 bases, with 9 bases between. CDR3 size: 11 residues. Germline V gene sequence: CDR1 MNHEY, CDR2 SMNVEV (reference sequence). The CDR3 DNA sequence: TGTGCCAGCATGTGGGGGAGGGAGCTGTTTTTT. Residues: CASMWGRELFF.

The J gene is TRBJ2-1, the V gene TRBV11-2, with TRBD2 identical over 9 bases. The V gene's germline CDR1 is SGHAT and CDR2 FQNNGV. The CDR3 sequence is 17 residues long. The J segment lost 3 bases and the V segment lost 5 bases, leaving 11 bases of the junction unmatched. Written as DNA, the CDR3 is TGTGCCAGCAGCCCAGGACTAGCGCTCGCGGGCTACAATGAGCAGTTCTTC. It yields the protein CASSPGLALAGYNEQFF.

Written as DNA, the CDR3 is TGCAGCGTTGAGGCCAGGGGGCGCGGTGGGGCCAACGTCCTGACTTTC. It is translated as CSVEARGRGGANVLTF. This chain links TRBV29-1 with TRBJ2-6; 8 bases fit TRBD1. CDR3 length: 16 amino acids. Germline-derived CDR1 and CDR2 are SQVTM and ANQGSEA. V trimming: 3 bases; J trimming: 3 bases; junction bases outside the gene matches: 7.

This clone was found once. The chain has TRBV6-2 or TRBV6-3 and TRBJ1-6; a weak D match, TRBD1 (5 bases). This CDR3 has 16 residues. Germline assignment: CDR1 MNHEY and CDR2 SVGEGT. Trimming left V 3 bases short and J 7 bases short, with 16 bases between. The CDR3 protein is CASSYLPGTENSPLHF. The CDR3 DNA is TGTGCCAGCAGTTATCTACCAGGGACGGAGAATTCACCCCTCCACTTT.

This rearrangement joins TRBV19 to TRBJ2-5; 7 bases are shared with TRBD1. The CDR3 consists of 15 residues. Germline lookup yields CDR1 LNHDA and CDR2 SQIVND (reference sequence). With V trimmed by 5 bases and J by 0 bases, 6 bases remained unmatched. The CDR3 DNA follows: TGTGCCAGTAGTTCGACAGGGACGTACCAAGAGACCCAGTACTTC. As protein: CASSSTGTYQETQYF.

DNA of the CDR3: TGTGCCAGCAGGAAATATACTAGCGGGACAAGCGATGAGCAGTTCTTC. Its translation is CASRKYTSGTSDEQFF. This chain joins TRBV2 and TRBJ2-1, with 10 bases fitting TRBD2. The CDR3 spans 16 residues. Germline CDR1 SNHLY, CDR2 FYNNEI. J was trimmed by 8 bases and V by 6 bases; bases with no gene match: 13.

J is TRBJ2-1 and V is TRBV5-1; the match to TRBD2 covers 8 bases. Germline trimming cut 0 bases from V and 7 bases from J; bases unmatched to any gene: 6. In germline, CDR1 is SGHRS, CDR2 YFSETQ. This CDR3 contains 15 residues. In DNA form, the CDR3 reads TGCGCCAGCAGCTTGGGAGCGGGAGTGCAGAATGAGCAGTTCTTC. This encodes CASSLGAGVQNEQFF.

This clone was seen only once. The genes are TRBV5-6 and TRBJ2-7; the D call may be TRBD1 or TRBD2 (5 bases each). The V and J ends lost 0 bases and 2 bases respectively, with 9 bases between them. The CDR3 contains 14 residues. Germline values: CDR1 SGHDT, CDR2 YYEEEE. The CDR3 DNA sequence: TGTGCCAGCAGCTTGGGAGGGGTAACCTACGAGCAGTACTTC. Translating gives CASSLGGVTYEQYF. The complete variable domain, with remaining parts taken from reference TRBV5-6 and TRBJ2-7, reads DAGVTQSPTHLIKTRGQQVTLRCSPKSGHDTVSWYQQALGQGPQFIFQYYEEEERQRGNFPDRFSGHQFPNYSSELNVNALLLGDSALYLCASSLGGVTYEQYFGPGTRLTVT.

The chain is built from TRBV19 and TRBJ2-3; tentative D call: TRBD1 (6 bases). The CDR3 length is 14 residues. Per the germline V gene, CDR1 is LNHDA and CDR2 is SQIVND (reference sequence). Deletions cut 4 bases from V and 3 bases from J, with 11 bases between. The CDR3 protein is CASSTTGRTDTQYF. Here the CDR3 DNA reads TGTGCCAGTAGTACGACAGGACGTACAGATACGCAGTATTTT.

V and J are TRBV29-1 and TRBJ2-6; D is perhaps TRBD1 (7 bases). V was shortened by 5 bases and J by 3 bases, with 8 bases between the two germline ends. The length of the CDR3 is 13 residues. The V gene's germline CDR1 is SQVTM and CDR2 ANQGSEA. The CDR3 reads CSVQGGGANVLTF. The CDR3 region has the DNA TGCAGCGTTCAGGGGGGTGGGGCCAACGTCCTGACTTTC.

This chain's CDR3 is CASSRTPDRTLGNTIYF. CDR3 DNA: TGTGCCAGCAGCCGCACTCCGGACAGGACCCTTGGAAACACCATATATTTT. The rearrangement uses TRBV4-2 and TRBJ1-3, with TRBD1 matching 7 bases. CDR1 and CDR2 from the germline V gene are LGHNA and YNFKEQ. The CDR3 totals 17 residues. The J segment lost 3 bases and the V segment lost 4 bases, leaving 12 bases of the junction unmatched.

This chain uses TRBV28 with TRBJ1-4; D is possibly TRBD1 (5 bases). Germline values: CDR1 MDHEN, CDR2 SYDVKM. V lost 3 bases, J lost 8 bases, and 13 bases lay in between. This CDR3 is 14 amino acids long. The CDR3 DNA follows: TGTGCCAGCAGTTTCCGGCAGGGTGGCGAAAAACTGTTTTTT. Protein: CASSFRQGGEKLFF.

This clone showed up just once. The chain's CDR3 is CASSFLGANTGELFF. In nucleotides, the CDR3 is TGTGCCAGCAGTTTTTTGGGGGCAAACACCGGGGAGCTGTTTTTT. The chain couples TRBV27 to TRBJ2-2, with D tentatively TRBD1 (6 bases). This CDR3 region has 15 residues. V lost 3 bases and J lost 2, with 10 bases in between. CDR1 and CDR2 from the germline V gene are MNHEY and SMNVEV (reference sequence).

The chain joins TRBV4-1 to TRBJ2-7; TRBD1 matches 9 bases. J lost 8 bases, V lost 1 base, and 12 bases had no gene match. Germline V gene data show CDR1 as MGHRA and CDR2 as YSYEKL. The CDR3 extends over 16 amino acids. The CDR3 DNA follows: TGCGCCAGCAGCCAAGGTCCGGGACAGGGAGTCCAAAAGCAGTACTTC. Translating it yields CASSQGPGQGVQKQYF.

The V and J genes are TRBV5-6 and TRBJ2-1; no firm D call. Deletions cut 4 bases from V and 2 bases from J, with 10 bases between. This CDR3 region has 14 residues. Germline loops: CDR1 SGHDT, CDR2 YYEEEE. The chain's CDR3 is CASSPRSAYNEQFF. The CDR3 coding sequence is TGTGCCAGCAGCCCCAGGAGTGCCTACAATGAGCAGTTCTTC. The full variable domain, rest sourced from reference TRBV5-6 and TRBJ2-1, is DAGVTQSPTHLIKTRGQQVTLRCSPKSGHDTVSWYQQALGQGPQFIFQYYEEEERQRGNFPDRFSGHQFPNYSSELNVNALLLGDSALYLCASSPRSAYNEQFFGPGTRLTVL.

CDR3 nucleotides: TGTGCCACCAGTGATTTACAGTTCGGGGGCACAGATACGCAGTATTTT. Encoded protein: CATSDLQFGGTDTQYF. V gene TRBV24-1 combines with J gene TRBJ2-3, with D possibly TRBD2 on 5 matching bases. The CDR3 contains 16 residues. V lost 1 base and J 1 base, leaving 11 bases between the germline ends. The germline V gene encodes CDR1 KGHDR and CDR2 SFDVKD.